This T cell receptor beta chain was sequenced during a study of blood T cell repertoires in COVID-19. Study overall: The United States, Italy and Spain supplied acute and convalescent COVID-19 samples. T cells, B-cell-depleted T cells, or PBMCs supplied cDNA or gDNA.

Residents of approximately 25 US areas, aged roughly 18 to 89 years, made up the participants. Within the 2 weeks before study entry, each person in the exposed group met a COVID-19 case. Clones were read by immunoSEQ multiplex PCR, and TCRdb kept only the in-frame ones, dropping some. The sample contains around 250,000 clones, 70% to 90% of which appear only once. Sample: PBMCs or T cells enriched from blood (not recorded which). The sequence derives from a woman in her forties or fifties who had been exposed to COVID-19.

The CDR3 here is CASRVGGQVNTEAFF. CDR3 in DNA: TGTGCCAGCAGAGTAGGCGGACAGGTGAACACTGAAGCTTTCTTT. The V and J genes are TRBV27 and TRBJ1-1; 7 bases align to TRBD1. The germline CDR1 and CDR2 sequences are MNHEY and SMNVEV (reference sequence). This CDR3 contains 15 residues. V lost 6 bases, J lost 0 bases, and 7 bases stayed unmatched.